This TCR beta chain was identified during a study of Ad26.COV2.S vaccination and SARS-CoV-2 variants. Regarding this clone: Its antigen is not identified.

Method: immunoSEQ multiplex PCR; TCRdb's copy keeps in-frame clones and lacks some. The repertoire holds 350,000 to 400,000 clones, with roughly nine tenths as singletons. Trimming took 8 bases from V and 4 from J; bases not matched to a gene: 11. This CDR3 is 15 amino acids long. The germline V gene has CDR1 MNHEY and CDR2 SVGAGI. Indicated treatment: some 20 received Ad26.COV2.S at low or high dose, single or two shots; roughly 5 received placebo; per-sample allocation not given. Repertoires come from day 63 after the first vaccine or placebo injection. This Boston cohort included adults aged 18-55 years. Overall study results and limits: Breadth measured for non-spike TCRs was similar across vaccine and placebo recipients.

The chain combines TRBV6-5 with TRBJ1-1; 9 positions agree with TRBD1. This specimen consisted of peripheral blood, obtained in a trial of Ad26.COV2.S vaccine versus placebo. The clonotype comes from a person aged 18 to 59 who received the Ad26.COV2.S COVID-19 vaccine or a placebo. The chain's CDR3 is CASQARTGVGTEAFF. The DNA for the CDR3 is TGTGCCAGCCAAGCAAGGACAGGGGTTGGCACTGAAGCTTTCTTT.